A selection of T cell receptor beta chains follows, all from one sample in a study of OX40 agonist ivuxolimab in advanced cancers. The repertoire was sequenced with immunoSEQ multiplex PCR; TCRdb's copy has only in-frame clones and lacks some. Among roughly 71,000 clones listed, 70% to 90% were seen once. The sample here was CD4+ or CD8+ T cells sorted from blood, taken in a trial of the OX40 agonist ivuxolimab. These receptor sequences come from an adult with an advanced solid tumor such as melanoma, head and neck, liver or kidney cancer. Each CDR3 is given without its conserved first and last residue. D genes are given only for firm matches. Not all rows give a size; the values are once, few, many and, for expanded clones, a class.

CDR3 protein: ASAPGTDRGELF; clone size: NA; CDR3 length: 12; D gene: TRBD1; J gene: TRBJ2-2; V gene: TRBV12-5
CDR3 protein: ASSLPSYEQY; clone size: NA; CDR3 length: 10; D gene: NA; J gene: TRBJ2-7; V gene: TRBV5-1
CDR3 protein: ASSLFAGGLETQY; clone size: NA; CDR3 length: 13; D gene: TRBD1; J gene: TRBJ2-5; V gene: TRBV5-1
CDR3 protein: ASSLGVRVGGYT; clone size: NA; CDR3 length: 12; D gene: NA; J gene: TRBJ1-2; V gene: TRBV5-1
CDR3 protein: ASSGTGEYEQY; clone size: NA; CDR3 length: 11; D gene: TRBD1; J gene: TRBJ2-7; V gene: TRBV5-5
CDR3 protein: ASSSTIYNEQF; clone size: NA; CDR3 length: 11; D gene: NA; J gene: TRBJ2-1; V gene: TRBV11-3
CDR3 protein: ASSLGTPYEQY; clone size: NA; CDR3 length: 11; D gene: NA; J gene: TRBJ2-7; V gene: TRBV5-1
CDR3 protein: ASSPQGGSTEAF; clone size: once; CDR3 length: 12; D gene: TRBD1; J gene: TRBJ1-1; V gene: TRBV11-2
CDR3 protein: ASSSGTASYEQY; clone size: few; CDR3 length: 12; D gene: TRBD1; J gene: TRBJ2-7; V gene: TRBV7-9
CDR3 protein: ASSPGQGKEQF; clone size: NA; CDR3 length: 11; D gene: TRBD1; J gene: TRBJ2-1; V gene: TRBV7-6
CDR3 protein: ASSQDLVQETQY; clone size: NA; CDR3 length: 12; D gene: NA; J gene: TRBJ2-5; V gene: TRBV4-1
CDR3 protein: ASETGTVSYEQY; clone size: NA; CDR3 length: 12; D gene: NA; J gene: TRBJ2-7; V gene: TRBV2
CDR3 protein: ASSRQIGQPQH; clone size: NA; CDR3 length: 11; D gene: NA; J gene: TRBJ1-5; V gene: TRBV28
CDR3 protein: ATGTGVSEAF; clone size: NA; CDR3 length: 10; D gene: TRBD1; J gene: TRBJ1-1; V gene: TRBV9
CDR3 protein: ASSLGGVGYEQY; clone size: NA; CDR3 length: 12; D gene: TRBD2; J gene: TRBJ2-7; V gene: TRBV7-2
CDR3 protein: ASSLLTRSPLH; clone size: few; CDR3 length: 11; D gene: NA; J gene: TRBJ1-6; V gene: TRBV5-1
CDR3 protein: ASSSYENQPQH; clone size: NA; CDR3 length: 11; D gene: NA; J gene: TRBJ1-5; V gene: TRBV7-9
CDR3 protein: AWSLGVSYGYT; clone size: NA; CDR3 length: 11; D gene: NA; J gene: TRBJ1-2; V gene: TRBV30
CDR3 protein: ASKEGHAGADTQY; clone size: NA; CDR3 length: 13; D gene: NA; J gene: TRBJ2-3; V gene: TRBV5-5
CDR3 protein: AWSTSGNTIY; clone size: NA; CDR3 length: 10; D gene: NA; J gene: TRBJ1-3; V gene: TRBV30
CDR3 protein: ASSLAGGWSANYGYT; clone size: NA; CDR3 length: 15; D gene: NA; J gene: TRBJ1-2; V gene: TRBV11-2
CDR3 protein: ASSFDQRVNTEAF; clone size: NA; CDR3 length: 13; D gene: NA; J gene: TRBJ1-1; V gene: TRBV5-1
CDR3 protein: ASSAGGGTDTQY; clone size: NA; CDR3 length: 12; D gene: TRBD2; J gene: TRBJ2-3; V gene: TRBV11-3
CDR3 protein: TSSLTNGTVTNEQY; clone size: NA; CDR3 length: 14; D gene: NA; J gene: TRBJ2-7; V gene: TRBV1
CDR3 protein: ASSLEGTHKSPLH; clone size: NA; CDR3 length: 13; D gene: NA; J gene: TRBJ1-6; V gene: TRBV5-1
CDR3 protein: ASSAPQRTQY; clone size: NA; CDR3 length: 10; D gene: NA; J gene: TRBJ2-5; V gene: TRBV6-5
CDR3 protein: ASSRPGTGGNTIY; clone size: NA; CDR3 length: 13; D gene: NA; J gene: TRBJ1-3; V gene: TRBV28
CDR3 protein: ASSRTGNNEQF; clone size: NA; CDR3 length: 11; D gene: NA; J gene: TRBJ2-1; V gene: TRBV7-6
CDR3 protein: ASSPSYNQPQH; clone size: NA; CDR3 length: 11; D gene: NA; J gene: TRBJ1-5; V gene: TRBV7-3
CDR3 protein: ASSFDGNQPQH; clone size: NA; CDR3 length: 11; D gene: NA; J gene: TRBJ1-5; V gene: TRBV7-8
CDR3 protein: ASRTSGNTEAF; clone size: NA; CDR3 length: 11; D gene: NA; J gene: TRBJ1-1; V gene: TRBV7-9
CDR3 protein: ASSLVRAYEQY; clone size: NA; CDR3 length: 11; D gene: NA; J gene: TRBJ2-7; V gene: TRBV7-2
CDR3 protein: ASSRKGSEQF; clone size: NA; CDR3 length: 10; D gene: NA; J gene: TRBJ2-1; V gene: TRBV13
CDR3 protein: ASSPLAGVDTQY; clone size: NA; CDR3 length: 12; D gene: TRBD2; J gene: TRBJ2-3; V gene: TRBV5-1
CDR3 protein: ASSLSSGGRADTQY; clone size: NA; CDR3 length: 14; D gene: TRBD2; J gene: TRBJ2-3; V gene: TRBV27
CDR3 protein: ASRTRGDTQY; clone size: NA; CDR3 length: 10; D gene: TRBD1; J gene: TRBJ2-3; V gene: TRBV2
CDR3 protein: ASRGREGQETQY; clone size: NA; CDR3 length: 12; D gene: NA; J gene: TRBJ2-5; V gene: TRBV10-1
CDR3 protein: ASSFGRGSPLH; clone size: NA; CDR3 length: 11; D gene: NA; J gene: TRBJ1-6; V gene: TRBV6-5
CDR3 protein: ASSQQGAGEKLF; clone size: NA; CDR3 length: 12; D gene: TRBD1; J gene: TRBJ1-4; V gene: TRBV14
CDR3 protein: AMGDSFSYNEQF; clone size: NA; CDR3 length: 12; D gene: NA; J gene: TRBJ2-1; V gene: TRBV10-3
CDR3 protein: ASSPGTSYEQY; clone size: NA; CDR3 length: 11; D gene: NA; J gene: TRBJ2-7; V gene: TRBV18
CDR3 protein: ASSLLSVGNTEAF; clone size: NA; CDR3 length: 13; D gene: NA; J gene: TRBJ1-1; V gene: TRBV5-6
CDR3 protein: ASMPGQGAGTEAF; clone size: few; CDR3 length: 13; D gene: TRBD1; J gene: TRBJ1-1; V gene: TRBV19
CDR3 protein: ASSREADTQY; clone size: NA; CDR3 length: 10; D gene: TRBD2; J gene: TRBJ2-3; V gene: TRBV6-1
CDR3 protein: ASSEFREQY; clone size: NA; CDR3 length: 9; D gene: NA; J gene: TRBJ2-7; V gene: TRBV6-1
CDR3 protein: ASRKDRGLYEQY; clone size: NA; CDR3 length: 12; D gene: TRBD1; J gene: TRBJ2-7; V gene: TRBV2
CDR3 protein: ASSEGGGGGGTQY; clone size: NA; CDR3 length: 13; D gene: NA; J gene: TRBJ2-5; V gene: TRBV2
CDR3 protein: ASSIRGPSNQPQH; clone size: NA; CDR3 length: 13; D gene: NA; J gene: TRBJ1-5; V gene: TRBV19
CDR3 protein: ASSFAQGSLYEQY; clone size: NA; CDR3 length: 13; D gene: NA; J gene: TRBJ2-7; V gene: TRBV11-2
CDR3 protein: ASSLALTNTEAF; clone size: NA; CDR3 length: 12; D gene: NA; J gene: TRBJ1-1; V gene: TRBV5-6
CDR3 protein: ASNYRGGAGTEAF; clone size: NA; CDR3 length: 13; D gene: TRBD1; J gene: TRBJ1-1; V gene: TRBV7-8
CDR3 protein: ASSSGTSGYNEQF; clone size: NA; CDR3 length: 13; D gene: TRBD2; J gene: TRBJ2-1; V gene: TRBV5-1
CDR3 protein: ASSFSEGTEAF; clone size: once; CDR3 length: 11; D gene: NA; J gene: TRBJ1-1; V gene: TRBV11-2
CDR3 protein: ASSSTAGTEAF; clone size: NA; CDR3 length: 11; D gene: NA; J gene: TRBJ1-1; V gene: TRBV6-6
CDR3 protein: ASRGQGIRNEQF; clone size: NA; CDR3 length: 12; D gene: TRBD1; J gene: TRBJ2-1; V gene: TRBV6-6